These 15 T cell receptor beta chains came from one sample sequenced in a study of lymphopenia after photon versus proton radiotherapy. Sequenced by immunoSEQ multiplex PCR; TCRdb stores in-frame clones only, minus some. The sample records 150,000 to 200,000 clones, around nine tenths being singletons. The sample consisted of peripheral blood, taken from a patient treated with photon-based radiotherapy. All receptors come from a man aged 50-59 years with gastric cancer.

This chain uses TRBV19 with TRBJ1-2; TRBD1 agrees at 7 bases. Per the germline V gene, CDR1 is LNHDA and CDR2 is SQIVND (reference sequence). This CDR3 region has 14 residues. Trimming took 3 bases from V and 3 from J; bases not matched to a gene: 4. CDR3 in DNA: TGTGCCAGTAGTATGCAAAGGGGGCACTATGGCTACACCTTC. Amino acids: CASSMQRGHYGYTF.

The rearrangement links TRBV15 to TRBJ1-5; a weak D match, TRBD1 (6 bases). The germline V gene has CDR1 LNHNV and CDR2 YYDKDF (reference sequence). Trimming stripped 0 bases from V and 4 bases from J, with 10 bases between. The CDR3 runs 15 residues. DNA for the CDR3: TGTGCCACCAGCAGAGATGACAGGTATAATCAGCCCCAGCATTTT. Protein sequence: CATSRDDRYNQPQHF.

The V and J genes are TRBV30 and TRBJ2-7; 7 bases fit TRBD1. Unmatched junction bases numbered 2, after V lost 2 bases and J lost 4 bases. This CDR3 has 12 amino acids. Germline assignment: CDR1 GTSNPN and CDR2 SVGIG (reference sequence). The CDR3 bases are TGTGCCTGGAGTCCACAGGGGTACGAGCAGTACTTC. The encoded protein is CAWSPQGYEQYF.

The chain is built from TRBV9 and TRBJ1-3; unclear D gene. Trimming took off 0 bases at V and 5 bases at J, with 6 bases between the two ends. Germline CDR1 SGDLS, CDR2 YYNGEE. CDR3 size: 13 residues. For the CDR3, the DNA is TGTGCCAGCAGCGTAGAGTCTAGAAACACCATATATTTT. Translation gives CASSVESRNTIYF.

V usage is TRBV7-2 and J usage is TRBJ1-2, with D possibly TRBD1 on 6 matching bases. Germline CDR1 reads SGHTA; CDR2 reads FQGNSA. The CDR3 has 13 amino acids. V was cut by 4 bases and J by 2 bases, with 8 bases left in between. CDR3 coding DNA: TGTGCCAGCAGCTCCACAGGGAACTATGGCTACACCTTC. Its protein is CASSSTGNYGYTF. Supplemented by reference TRBV7-2 and TRBJ1-2, the full variable domain reads GAGVSQSPSNKVTEKGKDVELRCDPISGHTALYWYRQSLGQGLEFLIYFQGNSAPDKSGLPSDRFSAERTGGSVSTLTIQRTQQEDSAVYLCASSSTGNYGYTFGSGTRLTVV.

The rearrangement joins TRBV18 to TRBJ2-7; 10 nucleotides align to TRBD1. The ends lost 3 bases at V and 5 bases at J; junction bases unmatched: 13. The V gene's germline CDR1 is KGHSH and CDR2 LQKENI. This CDR3 is 17 amino acids long. The CDR3 region is CASSPPGTGVYKDEQYF. Here the CDR3 DNA reads TGTGCCAGCTCACCGCCCGGGACAGGGGTCTATAAGGACGAGCAGTACTTC.

This chain links TRBV12-5 with TRBJ2-7, with D possibly being TRBD2 (5 bases). In germline, CDR1 is LGHNT, CDR2 FRNRAP. V dropped 6 bases and J dropped 3 bases, with 18 bases sitting between them. There are 15 residues in the CDR3. Here the CDR3 DNA reads TGTGCTAGTGGGTTAGCGCGAGCTCTTTTCTACGAGCAGTACTTC. Translation gives CASGLARALFYEQYF.

The gene calls are TRBV5-4 and TRBJ1-1, with 9 bases lining up with TRBD1. Losses at the gene ends were 4 bases for V and 3 bases for J; bases not matched to a gene: 7. The CDR3 is made up of 15 amino acids. Germline V gene lookup returns CDR1 SGHNT and CDR2 YYREEE (reference sequence). CDR3 amino acids: CASSEPTGGYTEAFF. The CDR3 coding sequence is TGTGCCAGCAGCGAACCGACAGGGGGATACACTGAAGCTTTCTTT.

The CDR3, as DNA: TGTGCCAGCATCGGACGGGACAGCCCTAATGAAAAACTGTTTTTT. As protein: CASIGRDSPNEKLFF. V and J are TRBV19 and TRBJ1-4; 7 positions match TRBD1. V lost 9 bases, J lost 3 bases, and 10 bases stayed unmatched. The length of the CDR3 is 15 residues. The germline V gene encodes CDR1 LNHDA and CDR2 SQIVND (reference sequence).

The CDR3: CASSLSGTPGTDTQYF. The CDR3 DNA sequence: TGCGCCAGCAGCTTGTCGGGGACCCCTGGCACAGATACGCAGTATTTT. The chain carries TRBV5-1 and TRBJ2-3; D could derive from TRBD1 or TRBD2 (5 bases each). CDR3 size: 16 residues. V was trimmed by 1 base and J by 1 base, leaving 13 bases between them. Germline V CDR1 and CDR2: SGHRS, YFSETQ.

The chain couples TRBV6-5 to TRBJ2-1, with 10 bases matching TRBD1. CDR1 MNHEY and CDR2 SVGAGI come from the germline V gene. This CDR3 is built from 14 residues. The V segment lost 7 bases and the J segment 3 bases; nucleotides outside the gene matches: 3. This CDR3 reads CASKGQGYYNEQFF. CDR3 sequence (DNA): TGTGCCAGCAAGGGACAGGGGTACTACAATGAGCAGTTCTTC.

The chain employs TRBV4-1 and TRBJ2-5, with 7 nucleotides matching TRBD2. V dropped 4 bases and J dropped 3; count of bases not matched to a gene: 8. Per the germline V gene, CDR1 is MGHRA and CDR2 is YSYEKL. The CDR3 sequence is 15 residues long. The CDR3 coding sequence is TGCGCCAGCAGCCCAGCCGGGACTACAAAAGAGACCCAGTACTTC. It is translated as CASSPAGTTKETQYF.

This chain joins TRBV9 and TRBJ2-5; D gene unclear. Trimming removed 0 bases at V and 9 bases at J, with 3 bases between. The CDR3 runs 10 residues. Germline V CDR1 and CDR2: SGDLS, YYNGEE. The CDR3 DNA reads as TGTGCCAGCAGCGTAGTATCCCAGTACTTC. Translated, it gives CASSVVSQYF.

The rearrangement links TRBV27 to TRBJ2-7, with TRBD2 matching 9 bases. The germline V gene has CDR1 MNHEY and CDR2 SMNVEV (reference sequence). Losses at the gene ends were 5 bases for V and 6 bases for J; bases not matched to a gene: 8. This CDR3 is 14 amino acids long. The CDR3 protein is CASSPLAGGREQYF. The CDR3 nucleotides read TGTGCCAGCAGTCCTTTGGCGGGAGGGCGCGAGCAGTACTTC.

The chain recombines TRBV29-1 with TRBJ1-1, with unresolved D. The CDR3 runs to 12 residues. V lost 4 bases and J 2 bases, leaving 8 bases between the germline ends. CDR1 and CDR2 (germline): SQVTM, ANQGSEA. CDR3: CSVAVLNTEAFF. For the CDR3, the DNA is TGCAGCGTTGCCGTGCTTAACACTGAAGCTTTCTTT.